These 24 T cell receptor beta chains came from one sample sequenced in a study of blood T cell repertoires in COVID-19. This table comes from immunoSEQ multiplex PCR, and its TCRdb copy is limited to in-frame clones, with some not included. The table lists roughly 290,000 clones, approximately 85% of them singletons, with roughly 0.87% in the top ten. The sequenced material came from peripheral blood. Receptors originate from a human donor with COVID-19, enrolled during active disease. The donor label of this sample is uncertain.

This rearrangement joins TRBV5-1 to TRBJ2-7; 10 nucleotides align to TRBD2. The CDR3 totals 14 residues. J lost 5 bases, V lost 3 bases, and 5 bases had no gene match. From germline, CDR1 is SGHRS and CDR2 YFSETQ. CDR3 nucleotide sequence: TGCGCCAGCAGCTCCGGGACTAGCGAGCACGAGCAGTACTTC. Amino acids: CASSSGTSEHEQYF.

J is TRBJ1-2 and V is TRBV6-5, with D uncertain. Germline loops: CDR1 MNHEY, CDR2 SVGAGI. The length of the CDR3 is 14 residues. Trimming stripped 4 bases from V and 0 bases from J, with 9 bases between. The CDR3 reads CASSSPTPNYGYTF. The CDR3 DNA is TGTGCCAGCAGTTCCCCGACACCTAACTATGGCTACACCTTC.

The chain couples TRBV30 to TRBJ1-4; D call uncertain. V dropped 3 bases and J dropped 6 bases, with 11 bases sitting between them. Germline V gene data show CDR1 as GTSNPN and CDR2 as SVGIG (reference sequence). CDR3 length equals 13 residues. The CDR3 here is CAWSGQVYEKLFF. The DNA for the CDR3 is TGTGCCTGGAGCGGTCAGGTTTATGAAAAACTGTTTTTT.

V and J are TRBV12-5 and TRBJ1-1; 7 nucleotides line up with TRBD1. The J segment lost 3 bases and the V segment lost 6 bases, leaving 10 bases of the junction unmatched. Germline CDR1 LGHNT, CDR2 FRNRAP. This CDR3 has 15 residues. This CDR3 reads CASGNRRDSYTEAFF. The CDR3 DNA reads as TGTGCTAGTGGCAATCGAAGGGACAGCTACACTGAAGCTTTCTTT.

The gene calls are TRBV19 and TRBJ2-1; 14 nucleotides match TRBD2. The CDR3 extends over 19 amino acids. Trimming took 4 bases from V and 1 from J; bases not matched to a gene: 9. CDR1 is LNHDA, CDR2 SQIVND, per germline (reference sequence). The CDR3 loop is CASSTSGTSGRGSYNEQFF. CDR3 nucleotides: TGTGCCAGTAGTACCTCCGGGACTAGCGGGAGAGGATCCTACAATGAGCAGTTCTTC.

The chain employs TRBV3-1 (or the pseudogene TRBV3-2) and TRBJ1-5, with D maybe TRBD1 (5 bases). V gave up 3 bases and J gave up 2 bases, with 8 bases separating them. Looked up from germline, CDR1 is LGHDT and CDR2 is YNNKEL (reference sequence). The CDR3 runs to 14 residues. CDR3 nucleotide sequence: TGTGCCAGCAGCCATCAGGGCGGCAATCAGCCCCAGCATTTT. Its translation is CASSHQGGNQPQHF.

This clone has only one observation. This CDR3 reads CASSPTSGRADTQYF. The CDR3 bases are TGTGCCAGCAGCCCGACTAGCGGGAGGGCAGATACGCAGTATTTT. V and J are TRBV7-3 and TRBJ2-3; 14 bases align to TRBD2. CDR1 and CDR2 from the germline V gene are SGHTA and FQGTGA. V lost 5 bases, J lost 4 bases, and 2 bases stayed unmatched. CDR3 length: 15 amino acids.

This clone was detected only a few times. The genes are TRBV19 and TRBJ1-4; TRBD1 is a possible D gene (5 bases). V was clipped by 5 bases and J by 8 bases, with 12 bases between them. The germline CDR1 and CDR2 sequences are LNHDA and SQIVND (reference sequence). CDR3 size: 13 residues. DNA of the CDR3: TGTGCCAGTAGTTCAGGGTCGAGGGAAAAACTGTTTTTT. The encoded protein is CASSSGSREKLFF.

The rearrangement uses TRBV5-6 and TRBJ1-1; 7 bases map to TRBD1. Unmatched junction bases numbered 4, after V lost 3 bases and J lost 8 bases. CDR3 size: 12 residues. The germline CDR1 and CDR2 sequences are SGHDT and YYEEEE. The DNA of the CDR3 is TGTGCCAGCAGCTCCCGGGACAGAGAAGCTTTCTTT. Residues: CASSSRDREAFF.

The CDR3 sequence: CASSMQGQGSGANVLTF. CDR3 coding DNA: TGTGCCAGTAGTATGCAAGGACAGGGTTCTGGGGCCAACGTCCTGACTTTC. The chain uses TRBV19 and TRBJ2-6; 8 bases match TRBD1. The germline CDR1 and CDR2 sequences are LNHDA and SQIVND (reference sequence). This CDR3 has 17 residues. With V trimmed by 3 bases and J by 1 base, 5 bases remained unmatched.

The chain is built from TRBV4-2 and TRBJ1-2; 11 positions match TRBD1. Trimming took 1 base from V and 1 from J; bases not matched to a gene: 2. CDR3 length equals 16 residues. Per the germline V gene, CDR1 is LGHNA and CDR2 is YNFKEQ. The CDR3 reads CASSQGGTGGNYGYTF. As DNA, the CDR3 is TGTGCCAGCAGCCAAGGCGGGACAGGGGGTAACTATGGCTACACCTTC.

The chain is built from TRBV7-6 and TRBJ1-5, with D maybe TRBD1 (6 bases). Per germline, CDR1 SGHVS and CDR2 FNYEAQ. Trimming left V 5 bases short and J 8 bases short, with 19 bases between. This CDR3 has 15 amino acids. In DNA, the CDR3 is TGTGCCAGCAGCCGAGAACAGGGTCGGAGTAAGCCCCAGCATTTT. The encoded protein is CASSREQGRSKPQHF.

The DNA for the CDR3 is TGTGCCAGCAGCTTAGGACACCAGTACTTC. This sequence encodes CASSLGHQYF. The rearrangement uses TRBV27 and TRBJ2-5; TRBD1 might be the D (5 bases). The CDR3 length is 10 residues. Trimming shortened V by 6 bases and J by 10 bases, and 9 bases separated the two germline ends. Germline assignment: CDR1 MNHEY and CDR2 SMNVEV (reference sequence).

The chain carries TRBV5-1 and TRBJ2-6, with 8 bases fitting TRBD1. Losses at the gene ends were 0 bases for V and 0 bases for J; bases not matched to a gene: 5. Germline CDR1 and CDR2: SGHRS and YFSETQ. This CDR3 contains 18 residues. CDR3 loop: CASSLGQGASSGANVLTF. The CDR3 DNA reads as TGCGCCAGCAGCTTGGGTCAGGGGGCGTCCTCTGGGGCCAACGTCCTGACTTTC. Based on the CDR3 plus reference TRBV5-1 and TRBJ2-6, the full variable domain is KAGVTQTPRYLIKTRGQQVTLSCSPISGHRSVSWYQQTPGQGLQFLFEYFSETQRNKGNFPGRFSGRQFSNSRSEMNVSTLELGDSALYLCASSLGQGASSGANVLTFGAGSRLTVL.

The rearrangement links TRBV10-3 to TRBJ1-5, with 10 positions matching TRBD1. The CDR3 extends over 18 amino acids. V lost 4 bases to trimming and J lost 8 bases; unmatched junction nucleotides: 17. Looked up from germline, CDR1 is ENHRY and CDR2 is SYGVKD. CDR3 sequence: CAISAGQGSSTTREPQHF. In DNA form, the CDR3 reads TGTGCCATCAGTGCGGGACAGGGGTCCTCCACCACCCGGGAGCCCCAGCATTTT.

CDR3 coding DNA: TGTGCCAGCAGTAAACTAGGACAGGCGAACACTGAAGCTTTCTTT. Amino acid sequence: CASSKLGQANTEAFF. This chain links TRBV2 with TRBJ1-1; 7 nucleotides match TRBD1. J was trimmed by 1 base and V by 5 bases; bases with no gene match: 7. Germline CDR1 and CDR2: SNHLY and FYNNEI. The CDR3 sequence is 15 residues long. Combining the CDR3 with reference TRBV2 and TRBJ1-1 gives the whole variable domain EPEVTQTPSHQVTQMGQEVILRCVPISNHLYFYWYRQILGQKVEFLVSFYNNEISEKSEIFDDQFSVERPDGSNFTLKIRSTKLEDSAMYFCASSKLGQANTEAFFGQGTRLTVV.

This clone was detected ten times or more. The J gene is TRBJ2-1, the V gene TRBV11-2; 13 bases map to TRBD2. Trimming at V came to 6 bases and at J to 8 bases, leaving 7 bases not matched to a gene. CDR3 length: 15 amino acids. Germline V lookup: CDR1 SGHAT, CDR2 FQNNGV. CDR3: CASRTGLAGRDEQFF. As DNA, the CDR3 is TGTGCCAGCAGAACGGGACTAGCGGGGAGGGATGAGCAGTTCTTC.

The rearrangement links TRBV15 to TRBJ1-1; D is uncertain. Per germline, CDR1 LNHNV and CDR2 YYDKDF (reference sequence). The CDR3 totals 16 residues. Trimming took off 0 bases at V and 4 bases at J, with 15 bases between the two ends. CDR3: CATSRDTGSRGTEAFF. CDR3 bases: TGTGCCACCAGCAGAGATACCGGGAGCCGGGGCACTGAAGCTTTCTTT.

The gene calls are TRBV4-3 and TRBJ1-2; weak D call: TRBD1 (5 bases). Germline CDR1 is LGHNA and CDR2 is YSLEER. The CDR3 runs to 15 residues. V lost 2 bases and J 3 bases, leaving 13 bases between the germline ends. In DNA form, the CDR3 reads TGCGCCAGCAGCCAAACCTTCCAAGGGGACTATGGCTACACCTTC. It encodes CASSQTFQGDYGYTF.

Only one count was recorded for this clone. The V gene is TRBV19, the J gene TRBJ2-7, with 8 nucleotides matching TRBD2. The CDR3 consists of 14 residues. J was trimmed by 5 bases and V by 4 bases; bases with no gene match: 7. Germline V CDR1 and CDR2: LNHDA, SQIVND (reference sequence). CDR3 protein: CASSKREGHHEQYF. CDR3 DNA sequence: TGTGCCAGTAGTAAACGGGAGGGCCATCACGAGCAGTACTTC.

The chain uses TRBV6-1 and TRBJ1-5; D is unclear. V dropped 2 bases and J dropped 9 bases, with 17 bases sitting between them. Germline CDR1 reads MNHNS; CDR2 reads SASEGT. The CDR3 length is 15 residues. The CDR3 bases are TGTGCCAGCAGTGAAATGTACGGCGGCTTGTGGCCCCAGCATTTT. This codes for CASSEMYGGLWPQHF.

J is TRBJ1-4 and V is TRBV30, with 7 bases fitting TRBD1. J lost 7 bases, V lost 1 base, and 15 bases had no gene match. CDR1 and CDR2 from the germline V gene are GTSNPN and SVGIG (reference sequence). The CDR3 is 17 amino acids. CDR3 DNA: TGTGCCTGGAGTGATAACAGGGGCGTACCGGGACTTGAAAAACTGTTTTTT. Translated: CAWSDNRGVPGLEKLFF.

The rearrangement links TRBV9 to TRBJ2-7; no firm D call. Germline values: CDR1 SGDLS, CDR2 YYNGEE. There are 15 residues in the CDR3. The V and J ends lost 0 bases and 3 bases respectively, with 13 bases between them. The CDR3 reads CASSVGPGSSYEQYF. In nucleotides, the CDR3 is TGTGCCAGCAGCGTAGGCCCGGGTAGCAGCTACGAGCAGTACTTC.

Only a few counts were recorded for this clone. The chain is built from TRBV19 and TRBJ2-5, with TRBD1 identical over 7 bases. The CDR3 is made up of 16 amino acids. The germline V gene encodes CDR1 LNHDA and CDR2 SQIVND (reference sequence). V gave up 3 bases and J gave up 5 bases; unmatched junction bases: 12. The CDR3 coding sequence is TGTGCCAGTAGTATTGGACAGGCACAAAGGGAGGAGACCCAGTACTTC. It encodes CASSIGQAQREETQYF.